These 18 T cell receptor beta chains were all obtained from the same sample, sequenced in a study of CD8 T cells in ankylosing spondylitis. Via MiXCR, TCRdb re-called the 5' RACE reads, giving one row per CDR3 protein. The sample comprises roughly 700,000 distinct CDR3 sequences, roughly 19% of which are singletons, and around 20% rests with the top ten. Study-level results: What seemed typical of ankylosing spondylitis blood was a TCR beta motif built from eight highly homologous variants.

The antigens for these receptors are not known. The specimen was blood, either unsorted or a sorted T cell fraction (not recorded which). The receptors come from a male donor with ankylosing spondylitis.

This clonotype was found a few times. This rearrangement joins TRBV5-1 to TRBJ2-1, with 16 nucleotides matching TRBD2. V lost 0 bases, J lost 1 base, and 7 bases stayed unmatched. The CDR3 totals 20 residues. Germline assignment: CDR1 SGHRS and CDR2 YFSETQ. CDR3 sequence: CASSLEGLAGGPSSYNEQFF. The CDR3 bases are TGCGCCAGCAGCTTGGAGGGACTAGCGGGGGGGCCGTCGTCCTACAATGAGCAGTTCTTC.

There are many counts of this clonotype. The CDR3 reads CASSLVQANTGELFF. The CDR3 DNA follows: TGTGCCAGCAGTCTCGTACAGGCCAACACCGGGGAGCTGTTTTTT. The chain is built from TRBV2 and TRBJ2-2; possibly TRBD1 for D (5 bases). Trimming shortened V by 5 bases and J by 2 bases, and 12 bases separated the two germline ends. CDR3 length: 15 amino acids. Germline lookup yields CDR1 SNHLY and CDR2 FYNNEI.

The J gene is TRBJ2-3, the V gene TRBV9; D gene uncertain. Between the trimmed V and J ends, which lost 0 bases and 6 bases, there was a span of 11 bases. The CDR3 runs to 14 residues. Looked up from germline, CDR1 is SGDLS and CDR2 is YYNGEE. CDR3 amino acids: CASSVAGVADTQYF. The CDR3 nucleotides are TGTGCCAGCAGCGTAGCTGGAGTGGCCGATACGCAGTATTTT.

The chain uses TRBV12-3 or TRBV12-4 and TRBJ2-7, with D perhaps TRBD1 (6 bases). The CDR3 covers 13 residues. V lost 3 bases to trimming and J lost 5 bases, with 11 bases between them. Written as DNA, the CDR3 is TGTGCCAGCAGTTTCAGGGGTGCTGACGAGCAGTACTTC. As protein: CASSFRGADEQYF.

This clonotype was observed at least ten times. This sequence joins TRBV10-3 and TRBJ2-2; no clear D. Germline assignment: CDR1 ENHRY and CDR2 SYGVKD. V lost 2 bases to trimming and J lost 0 bases, with 7 bases between them. The CDR3 extends over 15 amino acids. The CDR3 here is CAISERPANTGELFF. CDR3 sequence (DNA): TGTGCCATCAGTGAGAGGCCTGCGAACACCGGGGAGCTGTTTTTT.

This chain links TRBV27 with TRBJ2-7; a possible D gene is TRBD1 (5 bases). The CDR3 is 14 amino acids. The ends were cut back, 6 bases at V and 3 bases at J, with 15 bases in the middle. The germline V gene encodes CDR1 MNHEY and CDR2 SMNVEV (reference sequence). As DNA, the CDR3 is TGTGCCAGCAGATCGGCAGGGTGTCACTACGAGCAGTACTTC. It specifies CASRSAGCHYEQYF.

This chain links TRBV20-1 with TRBJ2-1, with 11 nucleotides matching TRBD2. Losses at the gene ends were 5 bases for V and 3 bases for J; bases not matched to a gene: 6. Germline lookup yields CDR1 DFQATT and CDR2 SNEGSKA (reference sequence). The CDR3 spans 15 residues. The CDR3 sequence is CSARLAGGFYNEQFF. In DNA, the CDR3 is TGCAGTGCTCGTCTAGCGGGAGGTTTCTACAATGAGCAGTTCTTC.

This clonotype occurred a few times. The chain has TRBV29-1 and TRBJ1-2; no clear D. Germline V CDR1 and CDR2: SQVTM, ANQGSEA. This CDR3 is built from 12 residues. Trimming removed 4 bases at V and 8 bases at J, with 14 bases between. The CDR3 loop reads CSVGQRAPGYTF. The CDR3 nucleotides are TGCAGCGTTGGCCAGCGGGCACCCGGCTACACCTTC.

This clonotype occurred a few times. This chain links TRBV5-1 with TRBJ2-1; 9 nucleotides line up with TRBD2. Germline V gene lookup returns CDR1 SGHRS and CDR2 YFSETQ. The CDR3 consists of 17 residues. The ends lost 6 bases at V and 1 base at J; junction bases unmatched: 11. CDR3: CASNFGGRARSYNEQFF. The CDR3 nucleotides read TGCGCCAGCAATTTTGGCGGGAGGGCCCGTTCCTACAATGAGCAGTTCTTC. Full variable domain (rest looked up from reference TRBV5-1 and TRBJ2-1): KAGVTQTPRYLIKTRGQQVTLSCSPISGHRSVSWYQQTPGQGLQFLFEYFSETQRNKGNFPGRFSGRQFSNSRSEMNVSTLELGDSALYLCASNFGGRARSYNEQFFGPGTRLTVL.

This clonotype was counted many times. This rearrangement joins TRBV29-1 to TRBJ2-3; 7 nucleotides line up with TRBD2. The ends lost 3 bases at V and 1 base at J; junction bases unmatched: 1. Germline lookup yields CDR1 SQVTM and CDR2 ANQGSEA. The CDR3 runs 13 residues. CDR3 sequence (DNA): TGCAGCGTTGATGCGGGAGGCACAGATACGCAGTATTTT. Protein product: CSVDAGGTDTQYF.

This clonotype was seen a few times. DNA of the CDR3: TGCGCCAGCAGCCAAGGGTTCGGATCGAACACTGAAGCTTTCTTT. Residues: CASSQGFGSNTEAFF. The chain employs TRBV4-1 and TRBJ1-1; D remains unclear. Germline V gene data show CDR1 as MGHRA and CDR2 as YSYEKL. This CDR3 contains 15 residues. The ends were cut back, 1 base at V and 1 base at J, with 10 bases in the middle.

This clonotype was found a few times. The rearrangement joins TRBV29-1 to TRBJ2-7; D may match TRBD1 or TRBD2 (5 bases each). This CDR3 comprises 14 residues. Germline V gives CDR1 SQVTM, CDR2 ANQGSEA. V shed 4 bases and J shed 0 bases, with 13 bases lying between them. The CDR3 spells CSVVGAEGSYEQYF. For the CDR3, the DNA is TGCAGCGTTGTCGGGGCCGAGGGCTCCTACGAGCAGTACTTC.

The CDR3 loop is CASNSLGANVLTF. As DNA, the CDR3 is TGTGCCAGCAATTCACTAGGGGCCAACGTCCTGACTTTC. The V gene is TRBV7-9, the J gene TRBJ2-6; D remains unclear. Trimming removed 7 bases from V and 4 bases from J, with 8 bases in between. CDR3 length: 13 residues. Germline CDR1 reads SEHNR; CDR2 reads FQNEAQ (reference sequence). Full variable domain (outside the CDR3, taken from reference TRBV7-9 and TRBJ2-6): DTGVSQNPRHKITKRGQNVTFRCDPISEHNRLYWYRQTLGQGPEFLTYFQNEAQLEKSRLLSDRFSAERPKGSFSTLEIQRTEQGDSAMYLCASNSLGANVLTFGAGSRLTVL.

This clonotype has just a few counts. The gene calls are TRBV20-1 and TRBJ2-3; 8 bases are a match to TRBD2. The junction had 8 bases not matched to a gene; V was cut back by 5 bases and J by 1 base. CDR1 and CDR2 (germline): DFQATT, SNEGSKA (reference sequence). The CDR3 loop spans 15 amino acids. The CDR3 spells CSALLLADRTDTQYF. The CDR3 DNA sequence: TGCAGTGCTCTCCTACTAGCGGATCGCACAGATACGCAGTATTTT.

This clonotype occurred many times. The J gene is TRBJ2-1, the V gene TRBV29-1, with D possibly called TRBD1 or TRBD2 (5 bases each). V was cut by 1 base and J by 9 bases, with 10 bases left in between. The CDR3 runs to 12 residues. The germline CDR1 and CDR2 sequences are SQVTM and ANQGSEA. The DNA for the CDR3 is TGCAGCGTTGAAGGTGGGGGTATTGAGCAGTTCTTC. It is translated as CSVEGGGIEQFF.

The chain joins TRBV29-1 to TRBJ2-5; D is possibly TRBD1 (5 bases). Germline-derived CDR1 and CDR2 are SQVTM and ANQGSEA. The V and J ends lost 5 bases and 4 bases respectively, with 14 bases between them. The CDR3 loop spans 13 amino acids. The CDR3 loop reads CSVRQGRLETQYF. The CDR3 DNA sequence: TGCAGCGTTCGCCAGGGTAGGCTAGAGACCCAGTACTTC. Complete variable domain (other parts from reference TRBV29-1 and TRBJ2-5): SAVISQKPSRDICQRGTSLTIQCQVDSQVTMMFWYRQQPGQSLTLIATANQGSEATYESGFVIDKFPISRPNLTFSTLTVSNMSPEDSSIYLCSVRQGRLETQYFGPGTRLLVL.

This clonotype was counted a few times. This chain connects TRBV6-1 to TRBJ1-2, with no clear D. The CDR3 sequence is 15 residues long. V was shortened by 6 bases and J by 1 base, with 15 bases between the two germline ends. CDR1 and CDR2 (germline): MNHNS, SASEGT. The CDR3 sequence is CASSRQALDNYGYTF. In DNA form, the CDR3 reads TGTGCCAGCAGCAGGCAGGCACTAGATAACTATGGCTACACCTTC.

The chain combines TRBV15 with TRBJ1-5; no reliable D call. Germline V lookup: CDR1 LNHNV, CDR2 YYDKDF (reference sequence). V lost 0 bases, J lost 0 bases, and 9 bases lay in between. This CDR3 region has 16 residues. The CDR3 reads CATSRDLGYSNQPQHF. Written as DNA, the CDR3 is TGTGCCACCAGCAGAGATCTGGGGTATAGCAATCAGCCCCAGCATTTT.